The clone carrying this T cell receptor (beta chain) was seen at least ten times. The antigen remains unidentified. Trimming pared 0 bases from V and 5 bases from J, leaving 7 bases between. CDR3 length: 13 residues. This record comes from a study of blood T cells in healthy people across ages. Then a second PCR, running roughly 7 to 11 cycles, was carried out with a sample-barcoded 5' primer and a J-beta primer mix. MiXCR was run by TCRdb on the 5' RACE reads, yielding one entry per CDR3 protein. There are 700,000 to 900,000 distinct CDR3 sequences in the sample; more than 25% occur only once, and 2.5% to 3.5% lies in the top ten. Study-wide points: Across the age range, TCR beta diversity per million T cells fell in a roughly linear way. There was no known CMV status for donors, so expanded clonotype changes were possibly confounded.

Separately, the same data were catalogued under a study of T cells of mothers and their children.

The chain recombines TRBV12-3 or TRBV12-4 with TRBJ1-1, with D perhaps matching TRBD1 (5 bases). This receptor was taken from a boy younger than 18 in good health. Sequencing input: blood. The CDR3 loop reads CASSLAQGTEAFF. The DNA of the CDR3 is TGTGCCAGCAGTTTAGCGCAGGGAACTGAAGCTTTCTTT.